This T cell receptor beta chain was sequenced during a study of T cell responses to AZD1222 COVID-19 vaccine. To note about this clone: The antigen is undetermined. The sample contains more than one DNA sequence encoding this CDR3.

Clones were sequenced by immunoSEQ multiplex PCR, and TCRdb holds only the in-frame ones, with some missing. The profile covers roughly 150,000 clones, with about nine tenths appearing a single time and about 3.3% taken by the ten largest. V gave up 8 bases and J gave up 3 bases, with 13 bases separating them. The CDR3 spans 13 residues. Germline-derived CDR1 and CDR2 are MNHEY and SVGAGI. Study results and caveats: Repertoires were obtained only post-peak T cell response.

The J gene is TRBJ1-1, the V gene TRBV6-5; weak D call: TRBD1 (5 bases). This TCR was sampled from an adult in good health. This material consisted of peripheral blood, taken on day 0 of MenACWY control vaccination. The CDR3 protein is CASAPGWYTEAFF. The DNA for the CDR3 is TGTGCCAGCGCCCCAGGGTGGTACACTGAAGCTTTCTTT.